This TCR beta chain originates from a study of blood T cell repertoires in COVID-19. Assay used: immunoSEQ multiplex PCR; TCRdb lists only in-frame clones, some missing. This table has more than 35,000 clones, 85% appearing once. This receptor was taken from a human donor in a cohort sampled during active COVID-19. Material: peripheral blood.

The CDR3: CASSSGTGNYGYTF. Here the CDR3 DNA reads TGTGCCAGCAGCTCCGGGACAGGGAACTATGGCTACACCTTC. The rearrangement uses TRBV7-2 and TRBJ1-2; 9 nucleotides line up with TRBD1. Germline V gene lookup returns CDR1 SGHTA and CDR2 FQGNSA. This CDR3 contains 14 residues. V lost 4 bases to trimming and J lost 2 bases; unmatched junction nucleotides: 2.